This TCR beta chain was recovered during a study of graft-versus-host responses after intestinal transplantation. The CDR3 covers 13 residues. Trimming cost V 6 bases and J 5 bases, with 13 bases left between them. Germline CDR1 is ENHRY and CDR2 is SYGVKD. For this clone: Antigen: not known.

Assay: immunoSEQ multiplex PCR; the TCRdb copy retains only in-frame clones and omits some. This sample carries about 71,000 clones, roughly 88% of them seen once, and the ten largest clones take roughly 1.3%. The chain couples TRBV10-3 to TRBJ1-2; the D is unclear. This TCR was sampled from a human donor who received an intestinal transplant. Specimen: unstimulated CD8+ T cells sorted from spleen or lymph node cells, collected before intestinal transplant. This chain's CDR3 is CAIRDQESYGYTF. As DNA, the CDR3 is TGTGCCATCAGGGATCAGGAATCTTATGGCTACACCTTC.